This TCR beta chain emerged from a study of OX40 agonist ivuxolimab in advanced cancers. General notes on the study: The costimulatory receptor OX40 (CD134) was targeted by ivuxolimab, a fully human IgG2 agonistic monoclonal antibody. Intravenous ivuxolimab was administered to patients every 2 weeks at six dose levels: 0.01, 0.1, 0.3, 1.5, 3 and 10 mg/kg. The paper reports the monotherapy dose-escalation portion (N = 52 patients) of the phase I ivuxolimab trial. Of the approximately 50 dose-escalation patients, hepatocellular carcinoma was present in around 19, melanoma in about 15, renal cell carcinoma in 9 and head and neck cancer in 9. Partial responses occurred in three dose-escalation patients: two with cutaneous melanoma and one with hepatocellular carcinoma. Prior anti-PD-1, anti-PD-L1 or anti-CTLA-4 therapy was permitted, and checkpoint inhibitors had been received by about 36% of dose-escalation patients. Peripheral TCRbeta sequencing was intended to test whether TCR sequence diversity was altered and clonal T-cell expansion was caused by ivuxolimab. The dose-escalation cohort was about 87% male with a mean age of approximately 60 years, ranging from roughly 23 to 90.

From the cysteine through the phenylalanine, the CDR3 covers 14 amino acids. The DNA shown is the 42-base CDR3, in frame from base 1. V drops 0 bases and J drops 1 base, leaving 6 bases in between. The CDR1 and CDR2 encoded by the germline V gene (reference sequence) are SGHNT and YYREEE. The trial excluded patients who had a history of autoimmune disease or were on systemic immunosuppression. Peripheral blood for TCR sequencing was collected from all dose cohorts at baseline, on cycle 4 day 1, and on cycle 7 day 1. Samples came from an open-label, multicenter, first-in-human phase I dose-escalation trial of ivuxolimab. Adults with locally advanced or metastatic melanoma, renal cell carcinoma, hepatocellular carcinoma or head and neck squamous cell carcinoma were enrolled in the trial. Before TCR sequencing, CD4+ T cells and CD8+ T cells were sorted from peripheral blood as separate populations. On this clone: Its antigen is still unknown. No much larger clone is present one base from it, and per-base qualities are unavailable.

Genomic DNA was extracted from sorted cells for sequencing of the TCRbeta CDR3 region. The immunoSEQ Assay was used to sequence the TCRbeta CDR3 regions. Held by TCRdb, this immuneACCESS table contains in-frame sequences only and omits some clones. Under half of the omission traces to an unresolved V gene where checked; the cause of the rest is unknown. This sample has some 31,000 clones in its table, and more than 75% of those were observed once. Jointly, the top ten make up more than 25% of the sample. The study at large found these results: Antigen specificity was not determined for the clonally expanded peripheral T cells. After ivuxolimab, more expanded clones were found on average in CD8+ T cells than in CD4+ T cells. Low levels of normalized T-cell clonal expansion were also shown by some nonresponding patients. In the 0.1-3.0 mg/kg groups, partial responders had among the lowest normalized peripheral clonal expansion, particularly in CD8+ T cells. At doses of 0.1 to 3.0 mg/kg, clonal expansion of both CD4+ and CD8+ blood T cells was observed from baseline to week 6.

Sequenced material: CD4+ or CD8+ T cells sorted from blood, taken in a trial of the OX40 agonist ivuxolimab. Recombination linked TRBV5-4 to TRBJ2-3; a confident D gene designation cannot be given. The receptor comes from an adult with an advanced solid tumor such as melanoma, head and neck, liver or kidney cancer. Here is the DNA: TGTGCCAGCAGCTTGGGTCTGGGCACAGATACGCAGTATTTT. This gives the protein CASSLGLGTDTQYF. Beyond the CDR3, the reference TRBV5-4 and TRBJ2-3 genes provide the residues; the full variable domain reads: ETGVTQSPTHLIKTRGQQVTLRCSSQSGHNTVSWYQQALGQGPQFIFQYYREEENGRGNFPPRFSGLQFPNYSSELNVNALELDDSALYLCASSLGLGTDTQYFGPGTRLTVL.